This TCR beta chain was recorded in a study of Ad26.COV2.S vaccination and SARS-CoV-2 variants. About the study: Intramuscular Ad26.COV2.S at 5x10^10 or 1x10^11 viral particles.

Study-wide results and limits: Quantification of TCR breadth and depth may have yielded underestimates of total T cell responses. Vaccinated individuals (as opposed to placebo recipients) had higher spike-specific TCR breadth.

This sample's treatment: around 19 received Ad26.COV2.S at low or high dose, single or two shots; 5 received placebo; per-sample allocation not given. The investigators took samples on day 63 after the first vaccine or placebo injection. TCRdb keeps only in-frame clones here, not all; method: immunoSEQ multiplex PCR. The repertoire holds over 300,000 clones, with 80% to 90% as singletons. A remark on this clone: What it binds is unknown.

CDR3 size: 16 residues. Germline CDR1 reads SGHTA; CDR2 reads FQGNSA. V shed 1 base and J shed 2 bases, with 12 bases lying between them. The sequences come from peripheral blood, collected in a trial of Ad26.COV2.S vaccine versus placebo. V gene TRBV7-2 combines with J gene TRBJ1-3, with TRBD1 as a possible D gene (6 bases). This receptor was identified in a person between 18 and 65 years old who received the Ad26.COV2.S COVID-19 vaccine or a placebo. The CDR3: CASSLVGRGAGNTIYF. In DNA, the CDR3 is TGTGCCAGCAGCTTAGTCGGCAGGGGAGCTGGAAACACCATATATTTT. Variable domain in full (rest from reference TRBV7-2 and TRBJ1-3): GAGVSQSPSNKVTEKGKDVELRCDPISGHTALYWYRQSLGQGLEFLIYFQGNSAPDKSGLPSDRFSAERTGGSVSTLTIQRTQQEDSAVYLCASSLVGRGAGNTIYFGEGSWLTVV.